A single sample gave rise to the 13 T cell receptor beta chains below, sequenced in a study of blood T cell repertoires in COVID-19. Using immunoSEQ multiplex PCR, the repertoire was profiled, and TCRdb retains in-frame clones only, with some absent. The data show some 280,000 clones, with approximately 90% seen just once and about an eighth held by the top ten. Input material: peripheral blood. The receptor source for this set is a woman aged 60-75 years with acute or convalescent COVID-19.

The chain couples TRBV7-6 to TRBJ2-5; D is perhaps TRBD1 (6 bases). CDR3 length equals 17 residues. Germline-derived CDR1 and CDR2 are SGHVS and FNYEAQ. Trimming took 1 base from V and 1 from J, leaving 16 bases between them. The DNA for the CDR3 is TGTGCCAGCAGCTTAGGTCTCACTGGGACAACCCAAGAGACCCAGTACTTC. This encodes CASSLGLTGTTQETQYF. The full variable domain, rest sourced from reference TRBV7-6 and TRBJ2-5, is GAGVSQSPRYKVTKRGQDVALRCDPISGHVSLYWYRQALGQGPEFLTYFNYEAQQDKSGLPNDRFSAERPEGSISTLTIQRTEQRDSAMYRCASSLGLTGTTQETQYFGPGTRLLVL.

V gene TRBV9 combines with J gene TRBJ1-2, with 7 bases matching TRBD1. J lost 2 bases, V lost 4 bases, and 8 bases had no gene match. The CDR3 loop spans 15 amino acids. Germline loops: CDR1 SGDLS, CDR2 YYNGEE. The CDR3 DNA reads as TGTGCCAGCAGCTCCTTCGGACAGGAGAACTATGGCTACACCTTC. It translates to CASSSFGQENYGYTF.

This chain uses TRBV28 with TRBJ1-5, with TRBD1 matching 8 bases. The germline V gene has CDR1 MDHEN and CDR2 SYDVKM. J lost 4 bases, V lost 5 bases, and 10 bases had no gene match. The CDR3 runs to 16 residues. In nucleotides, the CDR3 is TGTGCCAGCAGTGTCGGACAGGGAAGGGGAAATCAGCCCCAGCATTTT. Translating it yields CASSVGQGRGNQPQHF.

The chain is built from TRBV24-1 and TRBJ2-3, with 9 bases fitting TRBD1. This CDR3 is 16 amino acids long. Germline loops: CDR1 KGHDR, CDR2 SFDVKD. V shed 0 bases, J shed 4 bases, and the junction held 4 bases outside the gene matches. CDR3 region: CATSDLMTGGADTQYF. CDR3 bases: TGTGCCACCAGTGATTTGATGACAGGGGGAGCAGATACGCAGTATTTT.

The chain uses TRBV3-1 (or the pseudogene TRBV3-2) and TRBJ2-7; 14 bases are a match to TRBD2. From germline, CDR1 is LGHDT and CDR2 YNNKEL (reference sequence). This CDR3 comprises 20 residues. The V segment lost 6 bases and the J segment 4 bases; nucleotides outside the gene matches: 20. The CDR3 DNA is TGTGCCAGCAGGGAAAAGGGGGGCGCCGGGACTAGCGGGAGTTGGTACGAGCAGTACTTC. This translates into CASREKGGAGTSGSWYEQYF.

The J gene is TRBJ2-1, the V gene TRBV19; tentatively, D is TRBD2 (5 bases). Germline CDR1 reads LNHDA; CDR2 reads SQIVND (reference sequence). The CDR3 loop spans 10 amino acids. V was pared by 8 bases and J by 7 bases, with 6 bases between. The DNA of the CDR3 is TGTGCCAGTTCGGGAAATGAGCAGTTCTTC. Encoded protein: CASSGNEQFF.

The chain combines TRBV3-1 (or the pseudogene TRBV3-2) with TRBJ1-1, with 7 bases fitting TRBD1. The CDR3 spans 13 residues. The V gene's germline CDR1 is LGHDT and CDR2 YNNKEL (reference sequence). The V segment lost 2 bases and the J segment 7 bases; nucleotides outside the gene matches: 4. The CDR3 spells CASSQNAGGEAFF. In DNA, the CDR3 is TGTGCCAGCAGCCAAAATGCAGGGGGTGAAGCTTTCTTT.

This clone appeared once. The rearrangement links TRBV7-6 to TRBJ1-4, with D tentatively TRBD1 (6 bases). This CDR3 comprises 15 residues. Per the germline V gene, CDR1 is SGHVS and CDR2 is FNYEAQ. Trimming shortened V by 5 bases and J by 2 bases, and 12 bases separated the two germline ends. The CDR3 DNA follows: TGTGCCAGCAGCCCCCAGGGGACCACTAATGAAAAACTGTTTTTT. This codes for CASSPQGTTNEKLFF.

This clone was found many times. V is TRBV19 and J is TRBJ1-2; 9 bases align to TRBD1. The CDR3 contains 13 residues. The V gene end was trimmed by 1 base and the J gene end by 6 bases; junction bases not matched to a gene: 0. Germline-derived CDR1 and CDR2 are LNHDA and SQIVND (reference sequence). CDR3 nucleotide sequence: TGTGCCAGTAGTATAGGGACAGGGGATGGCTACACCTTC. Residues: CASSIGTGDGYTF.

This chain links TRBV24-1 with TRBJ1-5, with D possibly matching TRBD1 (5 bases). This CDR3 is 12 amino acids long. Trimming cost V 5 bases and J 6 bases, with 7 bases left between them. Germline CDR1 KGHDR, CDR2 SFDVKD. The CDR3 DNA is TGTGCCACCAGTGCAGGGCGTCAGCCCCAGCATTTT. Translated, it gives CATSAGRQPQHF.

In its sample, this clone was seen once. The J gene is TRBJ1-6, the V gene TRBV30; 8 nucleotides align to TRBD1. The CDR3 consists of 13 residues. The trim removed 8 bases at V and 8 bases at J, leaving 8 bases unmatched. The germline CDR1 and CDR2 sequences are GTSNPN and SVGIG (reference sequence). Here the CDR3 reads CAGGTGMDSPLHF. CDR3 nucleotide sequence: TGTGCCGGTGGGACAGGCATGGATTCACCCCTCCACTTT.

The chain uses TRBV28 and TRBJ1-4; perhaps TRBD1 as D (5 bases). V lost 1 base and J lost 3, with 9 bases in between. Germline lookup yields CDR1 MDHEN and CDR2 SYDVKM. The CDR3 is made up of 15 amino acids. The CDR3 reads CASSLYGAANEKLFF. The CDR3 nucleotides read TGTGCCAGCAGTTTATATGGGGCGGCTAATGAAAAACTGTTTTTT.

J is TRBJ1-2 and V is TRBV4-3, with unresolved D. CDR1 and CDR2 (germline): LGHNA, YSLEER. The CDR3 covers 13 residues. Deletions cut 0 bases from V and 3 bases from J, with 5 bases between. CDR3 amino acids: CASSQERDYGYTF. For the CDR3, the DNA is TGCGCCAGCAGCCAAGAGAGAGACTATGGCTACACCTTC.